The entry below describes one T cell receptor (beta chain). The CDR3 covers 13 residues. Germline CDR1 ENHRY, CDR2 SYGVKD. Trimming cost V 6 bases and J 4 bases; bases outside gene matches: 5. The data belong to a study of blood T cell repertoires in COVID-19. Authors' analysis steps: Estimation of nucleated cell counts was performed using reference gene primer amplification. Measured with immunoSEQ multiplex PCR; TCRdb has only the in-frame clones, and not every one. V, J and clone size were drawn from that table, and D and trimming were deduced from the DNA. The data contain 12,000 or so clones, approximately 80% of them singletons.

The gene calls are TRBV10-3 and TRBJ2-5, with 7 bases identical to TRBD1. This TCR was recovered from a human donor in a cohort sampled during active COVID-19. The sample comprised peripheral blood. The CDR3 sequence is CAIRPGTAETQYF. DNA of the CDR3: TGTGCCATCAGGCCGGGGACAGCAGAGACCCAGTACTTC.